What follows are 12 T cell receptor beta chains derived from one specimen sequenced in a study of cytomegalovirus exposure and HLA in healthy donors. Primers included in the PCR were 60 Vbeta and 13 Jbeta primers. Sequencing used immunoSEQ multiplex PCR; TCRdb keeps in-frame clones, though not all of them. The data contain 150,000 to 200,000 clones, around 85% of them singletons. Sequenced input: PBMCs. These receptors were taken from a man younger than 30 in good health and CMV-seropositive.

The CDR3 region has the DNA TGTGCCTCCGATCCAGGGGGGAGCACTGAAGCTTTCTTT. This encodes CASDPGGSTEAFF. This chain joins TRBV30 and TRBJ1-1; TRBD1 aligns across 7 bases. The CDR3 loop spans 13 amino acids. V was clipped by 7 bases and J by 4 bases; unmatched bases: 9. Per the germline V gene, CDR1 is GTSNPN and CDR2 is SVGIG (reference sequence).

V is TRBV5-8 and J is TRBJ2-5; D gene uncertain. The CDR3 has 12 amino acids. Germline V CDR1 and CDR2: SGHTS, YDEGEE. V was clipped by 2 bases and J by 5 bases, with 7 bases between them. Here the CDR3 reads CASSLTRETQYF. In nucleotides, the CDR3 is TGTGCCAGCAGCTTAACGAGGGAGACCCAGTACTTC.

The genes are TRBV7-9 and TRBJ2-1; weak D call: TRBD2 (6 bases). V lost 3 bases and J lost 7, with 19 bases in between. The germline CDR1 and CDR2 sequences are SEHNR and FQNEAQ (reference sequence). CDR3 length equals 16 residues. CDR3 sequence (DNA): TGTGCCAGCAGCTTTAGGAGTTGGCTAGGGAGGAATGAGCAGTTCTTC. It is translated as CASSFRSWLGRNEQFF.

The rearrangement uses TRBV11-2 and TRBJ2-1, with 11 bases aligning to TRBD2. Trimming removed 6 bases from V and 6 bases from J; junction bases left unmatched: 7. This CDR3 region has 15 residues. The germline V gene has CDR1 SGHAT and CDR2 FQNNGV. This CDR3 reads CASRHSGGAGNEQFF. The CDR3 region has the DNA TGTGCCAGCAGGCATAGCGGGGGGGCCGGCAATGAGCAGTTCTTC.

This clone has just one count. Additional DNA sequences in this sample encode the identical CDR3. The J gene is TRBJ1-6, the V gene TRBV7-8; D unresolved. The CDR3 sequence is 17 residues long. Germline V gene data show CDR1 as SGHVS and CDR2 as FQNEAQ. Trimming shortened V by 0 bases and J by 0 bases, and 9 bases separated the two germline ends. The CDR3 sequence: CASSLAATSSYNSPLHF. The CDR3 DNA sequence: TGTGCCAGCAGCTTAGCCGCTACGAGCTCCTATAATTCACCCCTCCACTTT.

Points on this clone: At the DNA level, this CDR3 is encoded by other sequences in the same sample as well. The rearrangement uses TRBV9 and TRBJ2-5; 7 nucleotides agree with TRBD1. CDR3 size: 15 residues. Germline values: CDR1 SGDLS, CDR2 YYNGEE. With 2 bases clipped from V and 2 bases from J, the junction kept 6 bases outside the gene matches. DNA of the CDR3: TGTGCCAGCAGCGTGGCAGGGGGACGACAAGAGACCCAGTACTTC. As protein: CASSVAGGRQETQYF.

The chain couples TRBV6-1 to TRBJ1-6; D not resolved. The germline gives CDR1 MNHNS, CDR2 SASEGT. The ends were cut back, 11 bases at V and 4 bases at J, with 15 bases in the middle. CDR3 length: 14 amino acids. DNA of the CDR3: TGTGCCGGGCAGCTCAACTCTTATAATTCACCCCTCCACTTT. This translates into CAGQLNSYNSPLHF.

The chain carries TRBV19 and TRBJ1-4, with 7 nucleotides matching TRBD1. CDR1 and CDR2 from the germline V gene are LNHDA and SQIVND (reference sequence). CDR3 length: 14 residues. V was pared by 8 bases and J by 4 bases, with 7 bases of the junction left unmatched. The chain's CDR3 is CASSRGQYNEKLFF. The CDR3 coding sequence is TGTGCCAGTTCTAGGGGACAGTATAATGAAAAACTGTTTTTT.

The table lists this clone with a few counts. The CDR3 sequence: CASSFTKADYGYTF. The CDR3 region has the DNA TGTGCCAGCAGTTTTACGAAGGCGGACTATGGCTACACCTTC. The chain combines TRBV6-5 with TRBJ1-2; no firm D call. Trimming pared 4 bases from V and 3 bases from J, leaving 12 bases between. Germline V gene data show CDR1 as MNHEY and CDR2 as SVGAGI. This CDR3 comprises 14 residues.

The chain links TRBV29-1 to TRBJ2-3; TRBD2 matches at 7 bases. The CDR3 has 14 residues. Germline CDR1 reads SQVTM; CDR2 reads ANQGSEA. Trimming took 7 bases from V and 0 from J; bases not matched to a gene: 7. The DNA for the CDR3 is TGCAGCGCGGAGACTAGCAGTAGCACAGATACGCAGTATTTT. This sequence encodes CSAETSSSTDTQYF.

The genes are TRBV4-1 and TRBJ2-1, with TRBD2 matching over 12 bases. With 2 bases clipped from V and 9 bases from J, the junction kept 8 bases outside the gene matches. Per germline, CDR1 MGHRA and CDR2 YSYEKL. CDR3 length equals 16 residues. This chain's CDR3 is CASSQRLAGGPVEQFF. The CDR3 DNA reads as TGCGCCAGCAGCCAACGCCTAGCGGGGGGGCCCGTTGAGCAGTTCTTC.

A single count supports this clone. The chain joins TRBV5-4 to TRBJ2-1; 9 bases align to TRBD2. Germline V gene data show CDR1 as SGHNT and CDR2 as YYREEE (reference sequence). The CDR3 loop spans 14 amino acids. V was clipped by 7 bases and J by 2 bases; unmatched bases: 4. Written as DNA, the CDR3 is TGTGCCAGCCTAGTAGCGGGGGCCTACAATGAGCAGTTCTTC. Encoded protein: CASLVAGAYNEQFF. The complete variable domain, with remaining parts taken from reference TRBV5-4 and TRBJ2-1, reads ETGVTQSPTHLIKTRGQQVTLRCSSQSGHNTVSWYQQALGQGPQFIFQYYREEENGRGNFPPRFSGLQFPNYSSELNVNALELDDSALYLCASLVAGAYNEQFFGPGTRLTVL.